This record concerns one T cell receptor (beta chain) sequence. Per the original data handling: Reference gene primer amplification in the assay estimated nucleated cell counts. Here immunoSEQ multiplex PCR was the method, and the copy in TCRdb shows in-frame clones only, minus some. That table gives V, J and clone size, and the DNA gave D and trimming. The sample carries about 200,000 clones, approximately 88% recorded once. The data originate from a study of blood T cell repertoires in COVID-19. Study-level background: Samples came from the United States, Italy and Spain, spanning acute and convalescent COVID-19. PBMCs, B-cell-depleted T cells, or T cells were the source of the cDNA or gDNA that made up the material.

V dropped 4 bases and J dropped 3 bases, with 9 bases sitting between them. In germline, CDR1 is SQVTM, CDR2 ANQGSEA. The CDR3 runs to 12 residues. J is TRBJ1-2 and V is TRBV29-1, with unresolved D. The sequence was collected from a man aged 35-49 years with acute or convalescent COVID-19. Sequencing used peripheral blood. The DNA of the CDR3 is TGCAGCGTTGGCGGAAAAGACTATGGCTACACCTTC. Amino acids: CSVGGKDYGYTF.